The clone carrying this T cell receptor (beta chain) was recorded a few times. Its target is not known. This record belongs to a study of CD8+CD57+ T cells in acquired aplastic anemia. Study context: Quantities of DNA derived from sorted CD4+ and CD8+ cells averaged roughly 3.4 ug.

Study results and limitations: The number of CD8+ CDR3 sequences shared by patients and controls was twenty-nine.

All patients picked for sequencing had shown, by flow cytometry, an expansion of CD8+CD57+ cells. Among the patients, none had received any therapy at the time of blood sampling. This CDR3 has 13 residues. V was pared by 6 bases and J by 3 bases, with 3 bases of the junction left unmatched. CDR1 is SGHTA, CDR2 FQGTGA, per germline. The use of genomic DNA as template underpinned the TCR beta VDJ and CDR3 profiling. MiXCR, applied by TCRdb to the reads, yields one record per CDR3 protein. Of 150,000 to 200,000 distinct CDR3 sequences in the sample, over 40% are singletons; the top ten hold about 1.8%. The rearrangement links TRBV7-3 to TRBJ2-7; 9 bases line up with TRBD1. This TCR was recovered from a human donor with aplastic anemia. The sample was sorted CD4+, CD8+, or CD8+CD57+ T cells (not recorded which) from PBMCs. The CDR3 spells CASSRQGGYEQYF. CDR3 sequence (DNA): TGTGCCAGCAGTCGACAGGGGGGCTACGAGCAGTACTTC.